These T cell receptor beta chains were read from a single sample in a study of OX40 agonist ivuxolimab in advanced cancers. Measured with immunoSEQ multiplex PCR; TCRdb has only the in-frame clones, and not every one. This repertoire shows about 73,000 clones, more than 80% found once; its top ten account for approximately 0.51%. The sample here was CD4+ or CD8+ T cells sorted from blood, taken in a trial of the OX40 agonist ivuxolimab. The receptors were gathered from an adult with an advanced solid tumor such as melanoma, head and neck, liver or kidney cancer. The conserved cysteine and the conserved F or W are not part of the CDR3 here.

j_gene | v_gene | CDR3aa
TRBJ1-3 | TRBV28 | ASRGHRPSGNTIY
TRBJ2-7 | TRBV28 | ASGRYSYEQY
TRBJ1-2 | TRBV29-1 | SVESGLMGYT
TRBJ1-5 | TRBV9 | ASSRGQGNQPQH
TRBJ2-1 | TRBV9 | ASSVALWNEQF
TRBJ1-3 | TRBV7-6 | ASSLEGNTIY
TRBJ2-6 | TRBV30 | ASTGVNSGANVLT
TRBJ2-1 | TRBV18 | ASSSLAGGKVDEQF
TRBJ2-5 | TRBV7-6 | ASSLGTGGETQY
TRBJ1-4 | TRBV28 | ASRIDRGPNEKLF
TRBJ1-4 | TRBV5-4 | ASSAGPMGEKLF
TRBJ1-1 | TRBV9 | ASSRGRLNTEAF
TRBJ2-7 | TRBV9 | AISEGTVSYEQY
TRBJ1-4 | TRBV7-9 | ASSSGKTNEKLF
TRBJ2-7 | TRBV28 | ASSPHLGTSGRDEQY
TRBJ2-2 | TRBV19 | ASSTGTGLRELF
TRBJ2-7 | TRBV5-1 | ASSFTGTSGDEQY
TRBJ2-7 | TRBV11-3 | ASSIGTESEEY
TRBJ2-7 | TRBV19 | ASSIRLAGTYEQY
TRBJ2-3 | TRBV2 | ASSEEHPSTDTQY
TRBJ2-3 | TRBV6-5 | ASSKQGMRDTQY
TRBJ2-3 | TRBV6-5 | ASSSFANTQY
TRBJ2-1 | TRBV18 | ASSEGLTGNEQF
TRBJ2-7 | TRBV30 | ALVGLAGGRYEQY
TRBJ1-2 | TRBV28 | ASHPRGQGNSRHGYT
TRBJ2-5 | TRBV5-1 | ASSLVGETQY
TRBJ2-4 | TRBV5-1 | ASSLASDRAKNIQY
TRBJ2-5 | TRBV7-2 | ASSLGSQETQY
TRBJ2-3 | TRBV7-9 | ASSLNLAGVAQY
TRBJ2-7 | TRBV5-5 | ASSLRTTYEQY
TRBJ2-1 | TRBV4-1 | ASSQPAGLAGSEQF
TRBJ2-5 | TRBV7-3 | ASSFSVSETQY
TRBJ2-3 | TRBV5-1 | ASSPEDRGIDTQY
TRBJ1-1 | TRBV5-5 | ASRGFDRANTEAF